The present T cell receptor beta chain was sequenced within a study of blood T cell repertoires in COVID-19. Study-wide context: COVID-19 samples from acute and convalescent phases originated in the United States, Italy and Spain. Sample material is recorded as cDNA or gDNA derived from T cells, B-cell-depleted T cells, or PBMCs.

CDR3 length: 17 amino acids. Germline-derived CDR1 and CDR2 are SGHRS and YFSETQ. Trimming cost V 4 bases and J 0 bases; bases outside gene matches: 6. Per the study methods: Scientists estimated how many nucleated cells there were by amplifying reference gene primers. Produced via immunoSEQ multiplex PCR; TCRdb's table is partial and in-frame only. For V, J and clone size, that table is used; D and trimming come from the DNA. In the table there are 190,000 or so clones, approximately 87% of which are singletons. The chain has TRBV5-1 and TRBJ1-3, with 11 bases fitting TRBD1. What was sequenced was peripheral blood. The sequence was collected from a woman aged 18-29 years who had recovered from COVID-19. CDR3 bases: TGCGCCAGCAGCCAACGGACAGGGGGCCTCTCTGGAAACACCATATATTTT. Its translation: CASSQRTGGLSGNTIYF.